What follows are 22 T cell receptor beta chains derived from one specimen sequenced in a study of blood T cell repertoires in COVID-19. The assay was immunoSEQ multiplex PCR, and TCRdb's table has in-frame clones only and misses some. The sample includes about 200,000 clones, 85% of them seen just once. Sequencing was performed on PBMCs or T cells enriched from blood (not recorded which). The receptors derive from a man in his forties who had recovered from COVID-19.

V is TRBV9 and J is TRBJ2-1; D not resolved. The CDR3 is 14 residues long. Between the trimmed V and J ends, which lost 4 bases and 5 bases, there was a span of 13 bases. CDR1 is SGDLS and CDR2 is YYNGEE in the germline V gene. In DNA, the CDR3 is TGTGCCAGCAGCCCGGAGCTCGCAAACAATGAGCAGTTCTTC. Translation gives CASSPELANNEQFF.

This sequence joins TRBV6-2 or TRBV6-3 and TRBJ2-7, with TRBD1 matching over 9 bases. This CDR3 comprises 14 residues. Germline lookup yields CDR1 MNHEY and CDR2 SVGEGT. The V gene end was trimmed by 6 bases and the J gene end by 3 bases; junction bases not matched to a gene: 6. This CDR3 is CASSPDRGYYEQYF. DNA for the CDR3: TGTGCCAGCAGCCCTGACAGGGGGTACTACGAGCAGTACTTC.

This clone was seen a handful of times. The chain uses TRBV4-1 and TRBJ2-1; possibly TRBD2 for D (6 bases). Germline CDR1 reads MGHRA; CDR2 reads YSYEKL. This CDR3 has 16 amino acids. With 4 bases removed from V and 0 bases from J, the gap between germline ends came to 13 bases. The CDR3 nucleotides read TGCGCCAGCAGCCCGGCGGACGGGAGCTCCTACAATGAGCAGTTCTTC. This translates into CASSPADGSSYNEQFF.

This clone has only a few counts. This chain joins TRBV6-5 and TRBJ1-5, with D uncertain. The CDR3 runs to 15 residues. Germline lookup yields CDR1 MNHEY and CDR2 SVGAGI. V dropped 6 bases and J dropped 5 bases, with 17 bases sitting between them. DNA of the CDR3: TGTGCCAGCAGGGGGATTCGGGGAAGGGATCAGCCCCAGCATTTT. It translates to CASRGIRGRDQPQHF.

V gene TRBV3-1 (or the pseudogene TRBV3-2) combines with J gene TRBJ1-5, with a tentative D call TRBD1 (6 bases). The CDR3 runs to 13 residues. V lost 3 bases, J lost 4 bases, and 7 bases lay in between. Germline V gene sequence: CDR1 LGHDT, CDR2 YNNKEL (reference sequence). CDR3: CASSQGANQPQHF. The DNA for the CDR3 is TGTGCCAGCAGCCAGGGGGCAAATCAGCCCCAGCATTTT.

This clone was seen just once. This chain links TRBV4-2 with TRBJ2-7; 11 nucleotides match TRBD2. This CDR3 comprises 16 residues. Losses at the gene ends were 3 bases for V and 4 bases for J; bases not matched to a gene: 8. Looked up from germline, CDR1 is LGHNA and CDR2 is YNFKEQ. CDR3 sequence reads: CASSQTIAGGWYEQYF. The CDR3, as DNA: TGTGCCAGCAGCCAGACAATAGCGGGAGGGTGGTACGAGCAGTACTTC.

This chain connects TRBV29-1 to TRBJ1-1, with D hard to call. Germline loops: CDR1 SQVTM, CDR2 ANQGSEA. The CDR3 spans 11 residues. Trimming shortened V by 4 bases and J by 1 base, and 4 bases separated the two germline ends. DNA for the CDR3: TGCAGCGTTGGACAGAACACTGAAGCTTTCTTT. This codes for CSVGQNTEAFF.

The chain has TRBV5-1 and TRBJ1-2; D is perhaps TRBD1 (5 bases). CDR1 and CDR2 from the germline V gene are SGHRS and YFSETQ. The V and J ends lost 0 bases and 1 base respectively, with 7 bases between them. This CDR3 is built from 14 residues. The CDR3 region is CASSLARVNYGYTF. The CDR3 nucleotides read TGCGCCAGCAGCTTGGCCAGGGTTAACTATGGCTACACCTTC.

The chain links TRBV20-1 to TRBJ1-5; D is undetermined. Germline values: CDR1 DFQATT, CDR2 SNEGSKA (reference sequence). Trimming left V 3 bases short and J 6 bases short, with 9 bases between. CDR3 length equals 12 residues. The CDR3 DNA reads TGCAGTGCTAGTAGTGGGCCTCAGCCCCAGCATTTT. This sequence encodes CSASSGPQPQHF.

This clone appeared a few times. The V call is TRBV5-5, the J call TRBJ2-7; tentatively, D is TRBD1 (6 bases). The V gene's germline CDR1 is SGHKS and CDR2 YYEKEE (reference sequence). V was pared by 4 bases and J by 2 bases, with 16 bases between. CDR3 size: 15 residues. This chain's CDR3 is CASSLTPTGTYEQYF. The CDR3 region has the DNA TGTGCCAGCAGCCTGACCCCCACAGGGACCTACGAGCAGTACTTC.

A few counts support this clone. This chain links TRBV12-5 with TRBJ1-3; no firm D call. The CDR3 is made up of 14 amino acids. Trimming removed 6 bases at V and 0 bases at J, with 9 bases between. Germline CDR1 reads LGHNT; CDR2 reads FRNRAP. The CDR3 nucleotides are TGTGCTAGTGGCCGGTTCGACTCTGGAAACACCATATATTTT. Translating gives CASGRFDSGNTIYF.

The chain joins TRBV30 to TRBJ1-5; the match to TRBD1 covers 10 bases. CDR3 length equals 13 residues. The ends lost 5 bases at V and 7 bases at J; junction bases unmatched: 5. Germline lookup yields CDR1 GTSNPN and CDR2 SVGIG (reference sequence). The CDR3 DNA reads TGTGCCTGGGGACAGGGGGTCGAGCAGCCCCAGCATTTT. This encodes CAWGQGVEQPQHF. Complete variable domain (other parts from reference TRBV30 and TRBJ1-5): SQTIHQWPATLVQPVGSPLSLECTVEGTSNPNLYWYRQAAGRGLQLLFYSVGIGQISSEVPQNLSASRPQDRQFILSSKKLLLSDSGFYLCAWGQGVEQPQHFGDGTRLSIL.

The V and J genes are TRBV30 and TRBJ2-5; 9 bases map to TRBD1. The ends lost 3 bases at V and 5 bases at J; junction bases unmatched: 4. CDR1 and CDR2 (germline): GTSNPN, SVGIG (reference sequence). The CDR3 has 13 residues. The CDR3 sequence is CAWRGQGTETQYF. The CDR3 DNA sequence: TGTGCCTGGAGAGGACAGGGGACCGAGACCCAGTACTTC. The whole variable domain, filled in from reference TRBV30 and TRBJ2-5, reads SQTIHQWPATLVQPVGSPLSLECTVEGTSNPNLYWYRQAAGRGLQLLFYSVGIGQISSEVPQNLSASRPQDRQFILSSKKLLLSDSGFYLCAWRGQGTETQYFGPGTRLLVL.

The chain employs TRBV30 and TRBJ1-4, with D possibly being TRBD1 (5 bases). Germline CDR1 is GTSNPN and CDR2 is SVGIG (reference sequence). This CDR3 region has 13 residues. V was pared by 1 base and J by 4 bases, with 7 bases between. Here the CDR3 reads CAWSEGLNEKLFF. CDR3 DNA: TGTGCCTGGAGTGAGGGGCTTAATGAAAAACTGTTTTTT.

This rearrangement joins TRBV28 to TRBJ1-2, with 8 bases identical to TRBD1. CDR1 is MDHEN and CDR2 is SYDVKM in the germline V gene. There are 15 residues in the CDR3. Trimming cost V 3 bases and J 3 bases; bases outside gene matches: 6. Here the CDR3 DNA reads TGTGCCAGCAGTTTGGGCAGGGGGCGTGACTATGGCTACACCTTC. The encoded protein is CASSLGRGRDYGYTF.

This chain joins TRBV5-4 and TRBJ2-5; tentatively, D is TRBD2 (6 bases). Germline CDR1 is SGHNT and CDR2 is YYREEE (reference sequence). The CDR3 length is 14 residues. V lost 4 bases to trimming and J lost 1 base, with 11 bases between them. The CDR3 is CASSPWRGQETQYF. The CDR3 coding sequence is TGTGCCAGCAGCCCCTGGCGGGGCCAAGAGACCCAGTACTTC.

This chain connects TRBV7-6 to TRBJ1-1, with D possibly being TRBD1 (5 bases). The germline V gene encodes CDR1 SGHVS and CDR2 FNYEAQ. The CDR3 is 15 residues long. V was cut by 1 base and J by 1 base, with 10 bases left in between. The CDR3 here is CASSLEGTPNTEAFF. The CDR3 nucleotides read TGTGCCAGCAGCTTAGAAGGGACTCCGAACACTGAAGCTTTCTTT.

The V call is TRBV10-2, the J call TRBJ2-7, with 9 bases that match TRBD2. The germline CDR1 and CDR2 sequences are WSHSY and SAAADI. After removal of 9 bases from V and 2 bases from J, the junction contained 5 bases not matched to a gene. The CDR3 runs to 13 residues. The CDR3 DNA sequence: TGCGCCAGACCGACTAGCGGAACCTACGAGCAGTACTTC. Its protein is CARPTSGTYEQYF.

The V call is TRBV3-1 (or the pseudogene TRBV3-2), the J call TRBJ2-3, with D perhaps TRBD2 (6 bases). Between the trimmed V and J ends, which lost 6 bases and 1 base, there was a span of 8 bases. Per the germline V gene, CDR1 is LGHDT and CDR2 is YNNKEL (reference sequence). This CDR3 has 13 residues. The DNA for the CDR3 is TGTGCCAGCAGTCGGAGGGGCACAGATACGCAGTATTTT. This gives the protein CASSRRGTDTQYF.

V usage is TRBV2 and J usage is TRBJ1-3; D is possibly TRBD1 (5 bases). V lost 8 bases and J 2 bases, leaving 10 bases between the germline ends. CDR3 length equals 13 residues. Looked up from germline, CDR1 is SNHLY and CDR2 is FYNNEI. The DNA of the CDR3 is TGTGCCAGCGGGAGGGGTACTGGAAACACCATATATTTT. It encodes CASGRGTGNTIYF.

CDR3 in DNA: TGTGCCAGCAGCGGAGGGGACAGGGCTTTAGGGCAACTCGGCAATGAGCAGTTCTTC. Its translation is CASSGGDRALGQLGNEQFF. This chain uses TRBV9 with TRBJ2-1, with 9 nucleotides matching TRBD1. V shed 3 bases and J 6 bases; nucleotides not matched to a gene: 19. Looked up from germline, CDR1 is SGDLS and CDR2 is YYNGEE. This CDR3 has 19 amino acids. Full variable domain (remainder filled in from reference TRBV9 and TRBJ2-1): DSGVTQTPKHLITATGQRVTLRCSPRSGDLSVYWYQQSLDQGLQFLIQYYNGEERAKGNILERFSAQQFPDLHSELNLSSLELGDSALYFCASSGGDRALGQLGNEQFFGPGTRLTVL.

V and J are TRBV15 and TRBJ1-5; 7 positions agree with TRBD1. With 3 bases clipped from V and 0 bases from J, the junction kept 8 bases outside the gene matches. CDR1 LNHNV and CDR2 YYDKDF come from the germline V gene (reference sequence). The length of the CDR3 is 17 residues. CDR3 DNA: TGTGCCACCAGCAGGGATCTATCAGGGGGTAGCAATCAGCCCCAGCATTTT. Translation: CATSRDLSGGSNQPQHF.